This T cell receptor (beta chain) originates from a study of T cells in Graves' hyperthyroidism and ophthalmopathy. Looking at the study overall: Peripheral blood sampling occurred at initial diagnosis, before any treatment.

A word on this clonotype: The antigen is not known.

Amplified TCR beta CDR3 regions derived from RNA transcripts. A set of HTBI primers served as the primers for a first-round RT-PCR of the TCR CDR3. TCRdb processed the multiplex PCR reads anew with MiXCR; each CDR3 protein has one entry. The sample holds 700,000 to 950,000 distinct CDR3 sequences, roughly 32% seen once. Notes on the study in general: Ophthalmopathy cases were set apart from stable hyperthyroidism by a 13 V-J model.

The CDR3 covers 12 residues. Trimming cost V 10 bases and J 0 bases, with 9 bases left between them. Germline assignment: CDR1 SGHVS and CDR2 FNYEAQ. The V call is TRBV7-6, the J call TRBJ1-1; D might be TRBD1 (5 bases). The specimen was blood. The TCR originated in a woman aged 40 to 55 with Graves' hyperthyroidism. The CDR3 reads CAMGRMNTEAFF. In nucleotides, the CDR3 is TGTGCCATGGGACGGATGAACACTGAAGCTTTCTTT.